This TCR beta chain was sequenced for a study of lymphopenia after photon versus proton radiotherapy. Concerning this clone itself: Its antigen is undetermined.

Profiling relied on immunoSEQ multiplex PCR, and the TCRdb table lists in-frame clones only, not all of them. The sample includes tens of thousands of clones, about 86% of them seen just once. Study-level findings and limits: Only patients who died were analyzed for survival; proton advantage is unproven. Post-nadir diversity loss with photons came from oligoclonal expansion, particularly CD8+ Temra cells. Relative stability marked proton patients; photon patients lost diversity and naive cells.

The CDR3 sequence is 11 residues long. V shed 8 bases and J shed 6 bases, with 9 bases lying between them. Germline V CDR1 and CDR2: SNHLY, FYNNEI. The TCR was taken from a woman aged 65 to 85 with pancreatic cancer. Some clones in this sample may be carry-over from other donors' samples. The chain joins TRBV2 to TRBJ2-3; D ambiguous. Sequenced material: peripheral blood, taken from a patient treated with proton-based radiotherapy. CDR3 loop: CASGVRDTQYF. CDR3 DNA: TGTGCCAGCGGGGTGAGGGATACGCAGTATTTT. Filled out from reference TRBV2 and TRBJ2-3, the complete variable domain reads EPEVTQTPSHQVTQMGQEVILRCVPISNHLYFYWYRQILGQKVEFLVSFYNNEISEKSEIFDDQFSVERPDGSNFTLKIRSTKLEDSAMYFCASGVRDTQYFGPGTRLTVL.